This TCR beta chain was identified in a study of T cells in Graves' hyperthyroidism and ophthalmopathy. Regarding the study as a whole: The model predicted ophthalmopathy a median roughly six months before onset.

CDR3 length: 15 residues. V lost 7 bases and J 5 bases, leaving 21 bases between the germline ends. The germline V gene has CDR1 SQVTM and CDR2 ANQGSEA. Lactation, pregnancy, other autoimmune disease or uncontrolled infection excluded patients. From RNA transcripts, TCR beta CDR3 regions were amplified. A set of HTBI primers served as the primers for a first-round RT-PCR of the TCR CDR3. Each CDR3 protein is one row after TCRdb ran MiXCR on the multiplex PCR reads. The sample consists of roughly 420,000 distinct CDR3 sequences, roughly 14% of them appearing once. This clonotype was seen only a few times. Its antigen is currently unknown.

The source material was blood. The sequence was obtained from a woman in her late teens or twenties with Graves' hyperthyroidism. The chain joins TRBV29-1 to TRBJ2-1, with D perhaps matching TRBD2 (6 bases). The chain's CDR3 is CSAWDGLAVHNEQFF. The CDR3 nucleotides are TGCAGCGCCTGGGATGGGTTAGCGGTACACAATGAGCAGTTCTTC.